Each of the 23 T cell receptor beta chains below was sequenced from the same sample in a study of cytomegalovirus exposure and HLA in healthy donors (dated 2017 in TCRdb). The library was built by means of the immunoSEQ multiplex PCR assay. For the multiplex PCR, a mixture combining 60 forward primers for TCR Vbeta segments and 13 reverse primers for TCR Jbeta segments was used. TCRdb took over this immuneACCESS table, retaining in-frame rearrangements with V and J assigned. Such tables are incomplete; in checked studies, under half of the missing clones stem from an unresolved V gene, and the remainder is unexplained. The sample profile shows around 150,000 clones; roughly four fifths of them were found once. The ten largest clonotypes hold around 1.4% of the sample. Sequenced material: PBMCs. The receptors originated from a man aged 18 to 30 in good health and CMV-seronegative.

The CDR3 region has the DNA TGTGCCAGTGGGTTCCAGCGCTACCATTCCTACAATGAGCAGTTCTTC. Its translation is CASGFQRYHSYNEQFF. This rearrangement joins TRBV19 to TRBJ2-1; D is ambiguous. V was clipped by 8 bases and J by 1 base, with 18 bases between them. The CDR3 is 16 amino acids. The germline V gene has CDR1 LNHDA and CDR2 SQIVND (reference sequence).

This chain connects TRBV5-4 to TRBJ2-3; TRBD2 agrees at 8 bases. CDR1 is SGHNT, CDR2 YYREEE, per germline (reference sequence). The CDR3 has 16 residues. The J segment lost 3 bases and the V segment lost 7 bases, leaving 13 bases of the junction unmatched. Written as DNA, the CDR3 is TGTGCCAGCCGGGGGGGGACGCCCGATCCAACAGATACGCAGTATTTT. Its protein product is CASRGGTPDPTDTQYF.

The chain employs TRBV27 and TRBJ2-3; weak D call: TRBD1 (6 bases). The CDR3 totals 14 residues. Trimming removed 5 bases from V and 4 bases from J, with 13 bases in between. The germline V gene encodes CDR1 MNHEY and CDR2 SMNVEV (reference sequence). In DNA form, the CDR3 reads TGTGCCAGCAGTACCCGGACAGACCCAGATACGCAGTATTTT. It codes for CASSTRTDPDTQYF.

CDR3 nucleotide sequence: TGTGCCAGCGCGCTTCCTCAGGGGGTCGAAGAGACCCAGTACTTC. It is translated as CASALPQGVEETQYF. The chain joins TRBV25-1 to TRBJ2-5; 7 nucleotides line up with TRBD1. CDR3 length equals 15 residues. V shed 8 bases, J shed 3 bases, and the junction held 12 bases outside the gene matches. Germline CDR1 MGHDK, CDR2 SYGVNS.

The rearrangement joins TRBV7-8 to TRBJ2-1; 9 bases line up with TRBD2. CDR1 and CDR2 (germline): SGHVS, FQNEAQ. Germline trimming cut 5 bases from V and 6 bases from J; bases unmatched to any gene: 8. This CDR3 has 15 residues. CDR3 nucleotides: TGTGCCAGCAGCCAGATAGCGGGAGTTGGCAATGAGCAGTTCTTC. It is translated as CASSQIAGVGNEQFF.

This clone showed up just a few times. The V and J genes are TRBV4-1 and TRBJ2-3; D is uncertain. The V end was cut by 0 bases, the J end by 6 bases, with 4 bases between. Germline values: CDR1 MGHRA, CDR2 YSYEKL. This CDR3 contains 12 residues. DNA for the CDR3: TGCGCCAGCAGCCAAGACTTTGATACGCAGTATTTT. It is translated as CASSQDFDTQYF.

The V call is TRBV29-1, the J call TRBJ1-1; TRBD1 is a possible D gene (5 bases). This CDR3 contains 14 residues. V was trimmed by 2 bases and J by 6 bases, leaving 16 bases between them. Germline V lookup: CDR1 SQVTM, CDR2 ANQGSEA. The CDR3 DNA reads TGCAGCGTTGAACCCGCAGGTACGGGGGCTGAAGCTTTCTTT. Translation: CSVEPAGTGAEAFF.

This clone was detected only a few times. This CDR3 reads CASSEREGHEQYF. As DNA, the CDR3 is TGTGCCAGCAGTGAACGGGAGGGGCACGAGCAGTACTTC. The chain has TRBV6-4 and TRBJ2-7; 8 bases are a match to TRBD2. The length of the CDR3 is 13 residues. V trimming: 3 bases; J trimming: 5 bases; junction bases outside the gene matches: 3. The germline V gene has CDR1 MRHNA and CDR2 SNTAGT.

The chain recombines TRBV7-6 with TRBJ2-1; D is possibly TRBD1 (5 bases). Deletions cut 6 bases from V and 5 bases from J, with 14 bases between. This CDR3 contains 14 residues. Germline V CDR1 and CDR2: SGHVS, FNYEAQ. This CDR3 reads CASSFPGSHNEQFF. CDR3 sequence (DNA): TGTGCCAGCAGTTTCCCAGGGTCCCACAATGAGCAGTTCTTC.

The gene calls are TRBV6-1 and TRBJ2-1; the match to TRBD1 covers 9 bases. V dropped 5 bases and J dropped 10; count of bases not matched to a gene: 9. Per the germline V gene, CDR1 is MNHNS and CDR2 is SASEGT. CDR3 length: 14 amino acids. The CDR3 coding sequence is TGTGCCAGCAGTCAATGGGGGACAGGGCTCGAGCAGTTCTTC. It is translated as CASSQWGTGLEQFF.

Only a few counts were recorded for this clone. Mismatch with germline at one junction end may stem from a read error. V is TRBV7-9 and J is TRBJ2-3; D is perhaps TRBD2 (5 bases). CDR3 length equals 15 residues. From germline, CDR1 is SEHNR and CDR2 FQNEAQ (reference sequence). CDR3 loop: CSSSPDFGATDTQYF. Here the CDR3 DNA reads TGTTCCAGCAGCCCGGACTTCGGAGCCACAGATACGCAGTATTTT.

This clone was observed a handful of times. J is TRBJ1-2 and V is TRBV7-9, with a weak D call TRBD1 (6 bases). Trimming shortened V by 6 bases and J by 5 bases, and 13 bases separated the two germline ends. This CDR3 contains 13 residues. The V gene's germline CDR1 is SEHNR and CDR2 FQNEAQ (reference sequence). The CDR3 here is CASRMDSTYGYTF. In DNA form, the CDR3 reads TGTGCCAGCAGGATGGACAGCACTTATGGCTACACCTTC.

This clone has only a few counts. V is TRBV10-3 and J is TRBJ1-3, with a weak D call TRBD1 (6 bases). The CDR3 covers 17 residues. CDR1 and CDR2 (germline): ENHRY, SYGVKD. With 1 base removed from V and 0 bases from J, the gap between germline ends came to 13 bases. The DNA for the CDR3 is TGTGCCATCAGTGAGTTCGCGGGGGCCTACTCTGGAAACACCATATATTTT. It specifies CAISEFAGAYSGNTIYF.

A single count supports this clone. The chain uses TRBV15 and TRBJ2-7; 14 nucleotides agree with TRBD2. Trimming removed 5 bases from V and 5 bases from J; junction bases left unmatched: 11. The germline CDR1 and CDR2 sequences are LNHNV and YYDKDF (reference sequence). This CDR3 is built from 17 residues. The CDR3 here is CATSGGGLAGVRDEQYF. Here the CDR3 DNA reads TGTGCCACCAGCGGGGGGGGACTAGCGGGAGTTCGGGACGAGCAGTACTTC.

This rearrangement joins TRBV18 to TRBJ2-3; TRBD2 matches at 10 bases. V lost 0 bases to trimming and J lost 4 bases; unmatched junction nucleotides: 7. Germline V CDR1 and CDR2: KGHSH, LQKENI. This CDR3 region has 17 residues. The DNA for the CDR3 is TGTGCCAGCTCACCACCGAAAGCGGGAGGGCCGGCAGATACGCAGTATTTT. It translates to CASSPPKAGGPADTQYF.

The chain combines TRBV4-3 with TRBJ2-4; tentative D call: TRBD2 (5 bases). The germline V and J ends were trimmed by 0 bases and 0 bases, with 9 bases remaining between them. This CDR3 has 16 amino acids. Germline V gene sequence: CDR1 LGHNA, CDR2 YSLEER. The CDR3 bases are TGCGCCAGCAGCCAAGAGGACTTACGAGCCAAAAACATTCAGTACTTC. Encoded protein: CASSQEDLRAKNIQYF.

The chain joins TRBV5-1 to TRBJ2-7, with 12 bases matching TRBD2. The J segment lost 2 bases and the V segment lost 3 bases, leaving 6 bases of the junction unmatched. The CDR3 length is 16 residues. Germline CDR1 and CDR2: SGHRS and YFSETQ. CDR3 coding DNA: TGCGCCAGCAGCTCCGGGACTAGCGGGCTTACCTACGAGCAGTACTTC. Translation: CASSSGTSGLTYEQYF.

This rearrangement joins TRBV7-2 to TRBJ2-5; maybe TRBD2 (6 bases). Looked up from germline, CDR1 is SGHTA and CDR2 is FQGNSA. The CDR3 runs to 16 residues. Trimming took 5 bases from V and 9 from J, leaving 25 bases between them. The CDR3 loop reads CASSAVHRSGDWAQYF. Written as DNA, the CDR3 is TGTGCCAGCAGCGCAGTCCACCGTAGCGGAGACTGGGCCCAGTACTTC.

The chain combines TRBV19 with TRBJ2-7, with 9 nucleotides matching TRBD1. Germline CDR1 LNHDA, CDR2 SQIVND (reference sequence). This CDR3 region has 13 residues. The trim removed 10 bases at V and 5 bases at J, leaving 9 bases unmatched. In DNA form, the CDR3 reads TGTGCCACTAAGGGACAGGGTACCCACGAGCAGTACTTC. As protein: CATKGQGTHEQYF.

The chain employs TRBV9 and TRBJ2-3; 12 bases map to TRBD2. Germline lookup yields CDR1 SGDLS and CDR2 YYNGEE. The CDR3 runs to 16 residues. V lost 4 bases and J lost 2; bases outside the gene matches: 5. This chain's CDR3 is CASSPGTSGFTDTQYF. CDR3 nucleotide sequence: TGTGCCAGCAGCCCCGGGACTAGCGGGTTCACAGATACGCAGTATTTT.

This clone was seen more than once but under ten times. The V call is TRBV4-1, the J call TRBJ2-3, with D possibly being TRBD1 (5 bases). Trimming removed 0 bases from V and 5 bases from J, with 15 bases in between. Germline CDR1 MGHRA, CDR2 YSYEKL. The CDR3 is 16 residues long. CDR3 protein: CASSQDRPGKVDTQYF. Here the CDR3 DNA reads TGCGCCAGCAGCCAAGATCGTCCAGGGAAGGTAGATACGCAGTATTTT.

This clone was seen only once. The rearrangement links TRBV5-5 to TRBJ2-7; the D gene is possibly TRBD2 (5 bases). V lost 5 bases and J lost 2, with 14 bases in between. This CDR3 region has 14 residues. Germline CDR1 reads SGHKS; CDR2 reads YYEKEE (reference sequence). CDR3 protein: CASRRYEGPYEQYF. In nucleotides, the CDR3 is TGTGCCAGCAGACGGTATGAGGGCCCCTACGAGCAGTACTTC. Using reference TRBV5-5 and TRBJ2-7 for the parts outside the CDR3, the full variable domain is DAGVTQSPTHLIKTRGQQVTLRCSPISGHKSVSWYQQVLGQGPQFIFQYYEKEERGRGNFPDRFSARQFPNYSSELNVNALLLGDSALYLCASRRYEGPYEQYFGPGTRLTVT.

This clone has more than one count but fewer than ten. The chain employs TRBV5-4 and TRBJ2-5; D is uncertain. Trimming removed 0 bases from V and 1 base from J, with 7 bases in between. This CDR3 comprises 14 residues. In germline, CDR1 is SGHNT, CDR2 YYREEE (reference sequence). CDR3 amino acids: CASSLVGFQETQYF. The CDR3 DNA reads as TGTGCCAGCAGCTTGGTTGGCTTCCAAGAGACCCAGTACTTC.